These 24 T cell receptor beta chains originate from one sample sequenced in a study of neurological immune-mediated disorders. Via MiXCR, TCRdb re-called the 5' RACE reads, giving one row per CDR3 protein. The sample lists approximately 30,000 distinct CDR3 sequences; approximately 5.4% were seen once. Sequenced material: CD4+ T cells from blood. These receptors were obtained from a woman between 45 and 65 years old in good health.

This clonotype was seen many times. The chain carries TRBV28 and TRBJ2-5, with a tentative D call TRBD1 (6 bases). There are 13 residues in the CDR3. The V gene lost 2 bases and the J gene lost 5 bases, with 9 bases spanning the gap. Germline-derived CDR1 and CDR2 are MDHEN and SYDVKM. The CDR3 sequence is CASSLSRGETQYF. The CDR3 DNA follows: TGTGCCAGCAGTTTAAGTAGGGGGGAGACCCAGTACTTC.

This clonotype came up many times. The chain links TRBV20-1 to TRBJ1-1; 8 bases agree with TRBD1. This CDR3 has 16 amino acids. Germline V lookup: CDR1 DFQATT, CDR2 SNEGSKA (reference sequence). With 1 base clipped from V and 0 bases from J, the junction kept 7 bases outside the gene matches. CDR3 amino acids: CSARGQGARVNTEAFF. Here the CDR3 DNA reads TGCAGTGCTAGAGGGCAGGGGGCGCGGGTGAACACTGAAGCTTTCTTT.

This clonotype was observed at least ten times. This chain uses TRBV9 with TRBJ2-3; D unresolved. The V gene's germline CDR1 is SGDLS and CDR2 YYNGEE. V lost 0 bases and J 2 bases, leaving 4 bases between the germline ends. The length of the CDR3 is 13 residues. CDR3 bases: TGTGCCAGCAGCGTAGTGGTCACAGATACGCAGTATTTT. Translated, it gives CASSVVVTDTQYF.

This clonotype was picked up many times. V gene TRBV5-1 combines with J gene TRBJ1-2; 7 positions agree with TRBD1. The CDR3 covers 15 residues. Germline CDR1 SGHRS, CDR2 YFSETQ. J lost 3 bases, V lost 0 bases, and 5 bases had no gene match. CDR3: CASSLDAGTDYGYTF. Written as DNA, the CDR3 is TGCGCCAGCAGCTTGGACGCCGGGACAGACTATGGCTACACCTTC.

The rearrangement uses TRBV19 and TRBJ2-4, with 9 bases identical to TRBD1. This CDR3 is built from 17 residues. CDR1 and CDR2 from the germline V gene are LNHDA and SQIVND (reference sequence). J lost 1 base, V lost 6 bases, and 10 bases had no gene match. CDR3 loop: CASSPPDRGAAKNIQYF. The CDR3 DNA reads TGTGCCAGTAGCCCACCGGACAGGGGAGCTGCCAAAAACATTCAGTACTTC.

Many counts were recorded for this clonotype. The J gene is TRBJ2-3, the V gene TRBV5-1; 11 bases match TRBD1. The CDR3 has 17 amino acids. Germline V gene data show CDR1 as SGHRS and CDR2 as YFSETQ. V gave up 5 bases and J gave up 0 bases; unmatched junction bases: 8. The CDR3 DNA reads as TGCGCCAGCAGTCCGCGGGGGACAGGGGGAAGCACAGATACGCAGTATTTT. This gives the protein CASSPRGTGGSTDTQYF.

This clonotype was recorded at least ten times. V is TRBV7-2 and J is TRBJ2-2, with 9 bases lining up with TRBD2. Per germline, CDR1 SGHTA and CDR2 FQGNSA. The CDR3 has 19 amino acids. V shed 1 base, J shed 5 bases, and the junction held 14 bases outside the gene matches. CDR3 protein: CASSLGSSGRGVGTGELFF. The CDR3, as DNA: TGTGCCAGCAGCTTAGGAAGTAGCGGGAGAGGAGTTGGTACCGGGGAGCTGTTTTTT.

The chain links TRBV7-2 to TRBJ1-3; D might be TRBD1 (6 bases). V lost 6 bases to trimming and J lost 4 bases, with 13 bases between them. The CDR3 length is 14 residues. The germline V gene has CDR1 SGHTA and CDR2 FQGNSA. The CDR3 protein is CASSGGRRGNTIYF. For the CDR3, the DNA is TGTGCCAGCAGTGGGGGGCGCAGAGGAAACACCATATATTTT. Combining the CDR3 with reference TRBV7-2 and TRBJ1-3 gives the whole variable domain GAGVSQSPSNKVTEKGKDVELRCDPISGHTALYWYRQSLGQGLEFLIYFQGNSAPDKSGLPSDRFSAERTGGSVSTLTIQRTQQEDSAVYLCASSGGRRGNTIYFGEGSWLTVV.

This clonotype was detected many times. The rearrangement joins TRBV12-3 or TRBV12-4 to TRBJ2-3, with 9 bases matching TRBD2. The V segment lost 6 bases and the J segment 2 bases; nucleotides outside the gene matches: 6. The CDR3 extends over 15 amino acids. The CDR3 sequence is CASRFSGGNTDTQYF. In DNA form, the CDR3 reads TGTGCCAGCAGATTCAGCGGGGGGAACACAGATACGCAGTATTTT.

This clonotype was detected ten times or more. The CDR3, as DNA: TGTGCCAGCAGCTATGTGGGGGGCAATCAGCCCCAGCATTTT. Encoded protein: CASSYVGGNQPQHF. The rearrangement links TRBV6-6 to TRBJ1-5, with D perhaps matching TRBD1 (5 bases). The germline gives CDR1 MNHNY, CDR2 SVGAGI (reference sequence). This CDR3 spans 14 amino acids. Trimming cost V 6 bases and J 2 bases, with 11 bases left between them.

This clonotype was recorded many times. The genes are TRBV20-1 and TRBJ2-1, with D possibly being TRBD1 (6 bases). The CDR3 spans 14 residues. Germline values: CDR1 DFQATT, CDR2 SNEGSKA (reference sequence). V lost 5 bases and J 8 bases, leaving 19 bases between the germline ends. DNA of the CDR3: TGCAGTGCTGTAGGGACAAGCCTGAGGGATGAGCAGTTCTTC. This sequence encodes CSAVGTSLRDEQFF.

This clonotype was seen many times. The chain is built from TRBV7-2 and TRBJ2-7; D call uncertain. V was pared by 3 bases and J by 0 bases, with 12 bases between. The CDR3 has 15 residues. The germline V gene has CDR1 SGHTA and CDR2 FQGNSA. In DNA, the CDR3 is TGTGCCAGCAGCTTCCTCGGACCCCCCTCCTACGAGCAGTACTTC. Its translation is CASSFLGPPSYEQYF.

At least ten counts were recorded for this clonotype. The rearrangement joins TRBV7-2 to TRBJ2-4; a possible D gene is TRBD2 (6 bases). Germline assignment: CDR1 SGHTA and CDR2 FQGNSA. The V end was cut by 2 bases, the J end by 1 base, with 12 bases between. The CDR3 runs 16 residues. The DNA for the CDR3 is TGTGCCAGCAGCTTATTGGGGGGAGCGGCCAAAAACATTCAGTACTTC. Its translation is CASSLLGGAAKNIQYF.

This clonotype was recorded many times. The chain recombines TRBV6-1 with TRBJ1-2; 8 bases are shared with TRBD1. CDR1 and CDR2 (germline): MNHNS, SASEGT. The CDR3 has 17 residues. Losses at the gene ends were 7 bases for V and 0 bases for J; bases not matched to a gene: 13. Here the CDR3 reads CASTTRTGRLANYGYTF. The CDR3 bases are TGTGCCAGCACCACAAGGACAGGGCGACTAGCTAACTATGGCTACACCTTC.

This clonotype was seen ten or more times. The chain joins TRBV12-3 or TRBV12-4 to TRBJ2-2; 9 bases align to TRBD1. The CDR3 length is 16 residues. V shed 6 bases and J 5 bases; nucleotides not matched to a gene: 10. The DNA for the CDR3 is TGTGCCAGCAGGATATCGGACAGGGGTCCTACCGGGGAGCTGTTTTTT. As protein: CASRISDRGPTGELFF.

Ten or more counts support this clonotype. The J gene is TRBJ2-4, the V gene TRBV20-1; no clear D. Germline lookup yields CDR1 DFQATT and CDR2 SNEGSKA (reference sequence). This CDR3 is built from 15 residues. Trimming shortened V by 3 bases and J by 10 bases, and 22 bases separated the two germline ends. CDR3 bases: TGCAGTGCTAGTCGGAGCCTCAGAGCCGACCCTATTCAGTACTTC. Amino acids: CSASRSLRADPIQYF.

At least ten counts were recorded for this clonotype. This sequence joins TRBV5-1 and TRBJ2-2, with 11 positions matching TRBD1. This CDR3 spans 16 amino acids. CDR1 is SGHRS, CDR2 YFSETQ, per germline. Losses at the gene ends were 1 base for V and 6 bases for J; bases not matched to a gene: 5. This CDR3 reads CASSLSGTGGAGELFF. The CDR3, as DNA: TGCGCCAGCAGCTTGTCCGGGACAGGGGGGGCCGGGGAGCTGTTTTTT.

In its sample, this clonotype was seen many times. The chain couples TRBV28 to TRBJ2-2; TRBD1 is a possible D gene (5 bases). V lost 7 bases to trimming and J lost 4 bases, with 10 bases between them. Germline V gene data show CDR1 as MDHEN and CDR2 as SYDVKM. The CDR3 sequence is 13 residues long. CDR3: CASTDQGTGELFF. The CDR3 DNA reads TGTGCCAGCACCGACCAGGGCACCGGGGAGCTGTTTTTT.

This clonotype was found many times. The CDR3 DNA reads TGCAGTGCTAGTGGCGGGACAAGGACCTACGAGCAGTACTTC. Translating it yields CSASGGTRTYEQYF. The rearrangement links TRBV20-1 to TRBJ2-7; the D gene could be TRBD1 or TRBD2 (6 bases each). This CDR3 is 14 amino acids long. Germline CDR1 DFQATT, CDR2 SNEGSKA (reference sequence). Trimming took off 3 bases at V and 2 bases at J, with 14 bases between the two ends.

This clonotype was observed at least ten times. V usage is TRBV12-3 or TRBV12-4 and J usage is TRBJ2-2; 8 bases align to TRBD1. The CDR3 contains 16 residues. The ends lost 0 bases at V and 6 bases at J; junction bases unmatched: 6. DNA of the CDR3: TGTGCCAGCAGTTTAGCCCAGACAGGGGTCCCCGGGGAGCTGTTTTTT. Translated, it gives CASSLAQTGVPGELFF.

This clonotype has at least ten counts. The chain combines TRBV6-1 with TRBJ2-7, with 7 bases aligning to TRBD1. J gave up 2 bases and V 2 bases, and 6 bases lay outside the gene matches. This CDR3 has 15 residues. The germline CDR1 and CDR2 sequences are MNHNS and SASEGT. This CDR3 is CASSESGQRTYEQYF. The CDR3 DNA sequence: TGTGCCAGCAGTGAATCGGGACAGAGGACCTACGAGCAGTACTTC.

This clonotype was seen at least ten times. The CDR3 region has the DNA TGCAGTGCTACAGGACTAGCGGGAGGGAAAGGGTCTGGGGCCAACGTCCTGACTTTC. This codes for CSATGLAGGKGSGANVLTF. V gene TRBV20-1 combines with J gene TRBJ2-6; 15 nucleotides match TRBD2. The CDR3 has 19 amino acids. Germline CDR1 reads DFQATT; CDR2 reads SNEGSKA (reference sequence). V dropped 4 bases and J dropped 1; count of bases not matched to a gene: 8.

Comment on this clonotype: This may be a read error, as it is one base from a much larger clone. V and J are TRBV29-1 and TRBJ1-1; D gene uncertain. Germline CDR1 reads SQVTM; CDR2 reads ANQGSEA. The CDR3 sequence is 10 residues long. CDR3 nucleotides: TGCAGCATTGAAGTGAGCCCCAGTCACTTT. Its translation is CSIEVSPSHF.

This clonotype was detected ten times or more. The rearrangement uses TRBV11-2 and TRBJ1-2; D remains unclear. Deletions cut 3 bases from V and 0 bases from J, with 5 bases between. The CDR3 is made up of 13 amino acids. Germline CDR1 SGHAT, CDR2 FQNNGV. The CDR3 bases are TGTGCCAGCAGCTTCACATCTAACTATGGCTACACCTTC. This sequence encodes CASSFTSNYGYTF.